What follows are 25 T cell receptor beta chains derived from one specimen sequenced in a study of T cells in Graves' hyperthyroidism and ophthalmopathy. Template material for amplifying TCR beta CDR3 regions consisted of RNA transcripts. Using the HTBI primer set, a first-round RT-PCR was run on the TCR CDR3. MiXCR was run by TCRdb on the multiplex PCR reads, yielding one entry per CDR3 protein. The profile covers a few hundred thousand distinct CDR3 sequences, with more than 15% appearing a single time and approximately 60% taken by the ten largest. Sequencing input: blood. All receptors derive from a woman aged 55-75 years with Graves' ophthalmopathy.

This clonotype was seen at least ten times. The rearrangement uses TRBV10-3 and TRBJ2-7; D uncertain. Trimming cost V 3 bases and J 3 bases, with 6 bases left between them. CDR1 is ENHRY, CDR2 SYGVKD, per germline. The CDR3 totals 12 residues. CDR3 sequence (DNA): TGTGCCATCAGTGAACATAACTACGAGCAGTACTTC. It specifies CAISEHNYEQYF.

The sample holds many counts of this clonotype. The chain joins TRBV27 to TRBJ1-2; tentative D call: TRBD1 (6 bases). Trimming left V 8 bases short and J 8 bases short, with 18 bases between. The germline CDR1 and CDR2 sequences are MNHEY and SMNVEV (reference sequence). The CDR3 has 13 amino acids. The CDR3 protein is CASRQDSLRGYTF. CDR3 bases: TGTGCCAGCCGACAGGACAGCCTGAGGGGCTACACCTTC.

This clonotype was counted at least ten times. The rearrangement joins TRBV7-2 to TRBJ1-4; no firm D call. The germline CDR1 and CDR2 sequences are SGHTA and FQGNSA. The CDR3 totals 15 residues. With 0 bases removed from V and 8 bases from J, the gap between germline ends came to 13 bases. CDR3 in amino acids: CASSLAYSSGEKLFF. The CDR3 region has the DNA TGTGCCAGCAGCTTAGCGTACAGTTCGGGCGAAAAACTGTTTTTT.

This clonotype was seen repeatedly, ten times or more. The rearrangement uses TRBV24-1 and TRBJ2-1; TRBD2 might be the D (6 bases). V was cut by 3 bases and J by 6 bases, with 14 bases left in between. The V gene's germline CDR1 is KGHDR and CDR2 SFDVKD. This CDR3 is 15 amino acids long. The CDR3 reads CATSDRGDFVNEQFF. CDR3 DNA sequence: TGTGCCACCAGTGATCGAGGGGACTTTGTCAATGAGCAGTTCTTC.

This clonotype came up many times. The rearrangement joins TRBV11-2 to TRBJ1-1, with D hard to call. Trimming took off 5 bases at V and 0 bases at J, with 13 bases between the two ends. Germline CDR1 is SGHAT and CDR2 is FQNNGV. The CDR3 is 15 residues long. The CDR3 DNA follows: TGTGCCAGCAGCCTCGGAACACACCTGAACACTGAAGCTTTCTTT. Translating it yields CASSLGTHLNTEAFF.

The CDR3 DNA reads TGTGCCAGTAACCCGTCCCCGGGGGCTGAAGCTTTCTTT. Amino acids: CASNPSPGAEAFF. V and J are TRBV19 and TRBJ1-1, with a weak D call TRBD1 (5 bases). V shed 7 bases and J shed 6 bases, with 15 bases lying between them. The CDR3 sequence is 13 residues long. Germline lookup yields CDR1 LNHDA and CDR2 SQIVND (reference sequence).

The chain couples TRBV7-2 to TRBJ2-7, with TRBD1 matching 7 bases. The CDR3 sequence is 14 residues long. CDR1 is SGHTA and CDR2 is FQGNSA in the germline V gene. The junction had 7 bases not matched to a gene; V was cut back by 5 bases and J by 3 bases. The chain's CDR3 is CASSTGQDLYEQYF. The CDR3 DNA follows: TGTGCCAGCAGCACCGGACAGGACCTCTACGAGCAGTACTTC. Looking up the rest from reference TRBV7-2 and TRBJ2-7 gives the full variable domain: GAGVSQSPSNKVTEKGKDVELRCDPISGHTALYWYRQSLGQGLEFLIYFQGNSAPDKSGLPSDRFSAERTGGSVSTLTIQRTQQEDSAVYLCASSTGQDLYEQYFGPGTRLTVT.

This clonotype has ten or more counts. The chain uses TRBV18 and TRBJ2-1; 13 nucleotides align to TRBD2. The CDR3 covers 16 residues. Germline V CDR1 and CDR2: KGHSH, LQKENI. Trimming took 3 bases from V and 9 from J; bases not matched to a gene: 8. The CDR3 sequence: CASSPPGLAGVGEQFF. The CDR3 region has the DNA TGTGCCAGCTCACCGCCAGGACTAGCGGGAGTAGGTGAGCAGTTCTTC.

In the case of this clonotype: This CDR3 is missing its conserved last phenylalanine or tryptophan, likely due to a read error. CDR3 sequence reads: CSARPLRGSQETQYL. CDR3 nucleotide sequence: TGCAGTGCTAGACCCCTCAGGGGATCGCAAGAGACCCAGTACCTC. The V and J genes are TRBV20-1 and TRBJ2-5, with a tentative D call TRBD1 (6 bases). The CDR3 has 15 residues. Trimming took 2 bases from V and 2 from J, leaving 15 bases between them. The germline gives CDR1 DFQATT, CDR2 SNEGSKA (reference sequence).

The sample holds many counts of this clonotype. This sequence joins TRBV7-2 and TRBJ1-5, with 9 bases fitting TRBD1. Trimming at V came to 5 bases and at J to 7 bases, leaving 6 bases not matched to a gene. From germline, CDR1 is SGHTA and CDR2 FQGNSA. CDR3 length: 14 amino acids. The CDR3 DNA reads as TGTGCCAGCAGCCCGAGGACAGGGGAGCAGCCCCAGCATTTT. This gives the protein CASSPRTGEQPQHF.

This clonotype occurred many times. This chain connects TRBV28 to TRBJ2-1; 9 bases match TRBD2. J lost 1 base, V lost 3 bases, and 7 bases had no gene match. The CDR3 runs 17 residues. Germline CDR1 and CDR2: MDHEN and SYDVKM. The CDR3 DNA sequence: TGTGCCAGCAGTTTGGGGGTAGCGGGAGTTTCCTACAATGAGCAGTTCTTC. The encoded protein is CASSLGVAGVSYNEQFF.

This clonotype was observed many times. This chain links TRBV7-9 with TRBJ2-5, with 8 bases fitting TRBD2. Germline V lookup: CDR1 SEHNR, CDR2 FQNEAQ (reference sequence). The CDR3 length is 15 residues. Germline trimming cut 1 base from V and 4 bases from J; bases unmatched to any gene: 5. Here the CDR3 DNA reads TGTGCCAGCAGCTTAGGAGGGCTAGCGGGAGAGACCCAGTACTTC. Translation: CASSLGGLAGETQYF.

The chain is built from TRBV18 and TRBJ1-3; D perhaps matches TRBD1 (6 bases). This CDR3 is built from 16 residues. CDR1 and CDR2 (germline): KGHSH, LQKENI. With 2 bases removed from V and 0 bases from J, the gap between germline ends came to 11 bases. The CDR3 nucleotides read TGTGCCAGCTCACCAGCAGGGGACCTCTCTGGAAACACCATATATTTT. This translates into CASSPAGDLSGNTIYF.

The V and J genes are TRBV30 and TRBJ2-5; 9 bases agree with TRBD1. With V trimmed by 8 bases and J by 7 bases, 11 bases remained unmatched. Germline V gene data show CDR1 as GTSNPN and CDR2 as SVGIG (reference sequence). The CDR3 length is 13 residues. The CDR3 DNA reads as TGTGCCAGTACCCCAACAGGGGGCGGGACCCAGTACTTC. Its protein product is CASTPTGGGTQYF.

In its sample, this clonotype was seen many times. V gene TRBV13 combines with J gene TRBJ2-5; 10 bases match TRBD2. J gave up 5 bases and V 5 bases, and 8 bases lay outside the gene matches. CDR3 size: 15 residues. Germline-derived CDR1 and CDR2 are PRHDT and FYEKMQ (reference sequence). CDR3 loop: CASSPEGTSVETQYF. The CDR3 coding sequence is TGTGCCAGCAGCCCCGAAGGGACTAGCGTGGAGACCCAGTACTTC.

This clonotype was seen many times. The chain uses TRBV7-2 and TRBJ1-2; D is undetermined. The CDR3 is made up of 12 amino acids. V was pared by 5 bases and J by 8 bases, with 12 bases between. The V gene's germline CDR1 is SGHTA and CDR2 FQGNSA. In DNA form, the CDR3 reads TGTGCCAGCAGCCCCGCCGTCAAGGGCTACACCTTC. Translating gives CASSPAVKGYTF.

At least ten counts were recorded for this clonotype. The chain's CDR3 is CASSRQAQNTEAFF. The CDR3 DNA follows: TGCGCCAGCAGCCGACAGGCACAGAACACTGAAGCTTTCTTT. This chain links TRBV4-3 with TRBJ1-1; D possibly corresponds to TRBD1 (6 bases). Germline CDR1 is LGHNA and CDR2 is YSLEER. The germline V and J ends were trimmed by 4 bases and 1 base, with 10 bases remaining between them. The length of the CDR3 is 14 residues.

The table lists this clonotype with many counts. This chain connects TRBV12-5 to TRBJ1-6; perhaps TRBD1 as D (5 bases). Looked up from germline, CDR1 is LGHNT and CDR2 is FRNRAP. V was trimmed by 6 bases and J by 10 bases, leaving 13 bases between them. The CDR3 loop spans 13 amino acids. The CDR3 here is CASGRDGRSPLHF. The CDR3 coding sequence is TGTGCTAGTGGCAGGGACGGGAGGTCACCCCTCCACTTT.

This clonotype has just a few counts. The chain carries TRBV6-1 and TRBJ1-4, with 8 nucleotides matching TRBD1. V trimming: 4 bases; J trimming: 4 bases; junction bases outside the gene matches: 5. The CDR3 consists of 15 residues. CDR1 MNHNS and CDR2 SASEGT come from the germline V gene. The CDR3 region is CASSGSTGVNEKLFF. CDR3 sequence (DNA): TGTGCCAGCAGTGGTTCGACAGGGGTTAATGAAAAACTGTTTTTT.

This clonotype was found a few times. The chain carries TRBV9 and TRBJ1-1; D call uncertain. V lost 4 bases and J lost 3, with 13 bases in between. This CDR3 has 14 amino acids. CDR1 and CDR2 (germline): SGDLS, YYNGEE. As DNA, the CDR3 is TGTGCCAGCAGCTCCCAGCCTGGGGACACTGAAGCTTTCTTT. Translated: CASSSQPGDTEAFF.

The CDR3 sequence is CASGLGLATGTGELFF. Here the CDR3 DNA reads TGTGCCAGCGGGCTGGGACTAGCGACAGGCACCGGGGAGCTGTTTTTT. The rearrangement joins TRBV27 to TRBJ2-2; TRBD2 aligns across 10 bases. Germline V gives CDR1 MNHEY, CDR2 SMNVEV (reference sequence). This CDR3 is built from 16 residues. J lost 4 bases, V lost 8 bases, and 10 bases had no gene match.

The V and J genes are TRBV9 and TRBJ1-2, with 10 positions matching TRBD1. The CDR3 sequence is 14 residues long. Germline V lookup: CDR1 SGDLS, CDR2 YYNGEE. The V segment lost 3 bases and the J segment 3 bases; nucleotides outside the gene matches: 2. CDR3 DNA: TGTGCCAGCAGCGGGGGACAGGGGCACTATGGCTACACCTTC. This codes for CASSGGQGHYGYTF. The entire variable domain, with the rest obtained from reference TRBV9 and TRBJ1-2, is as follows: DSGVTQTPKHLITATGQRVTLRCSPRSGDLSVYWYQQSLDQGLQFLIQYYNGEERAKGNILERFSAQQFPDLHSELNLSSLELGDSALYFCASSGGQGHYGYTFGSGTRLTVV.

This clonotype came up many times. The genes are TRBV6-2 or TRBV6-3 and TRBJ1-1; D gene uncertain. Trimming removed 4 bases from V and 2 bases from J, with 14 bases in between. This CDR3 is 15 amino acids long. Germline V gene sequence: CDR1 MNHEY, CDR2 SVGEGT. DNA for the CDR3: TGTGCCAGCAGTTCCTTATACGGCCCTAACACTGAAGCTTTCTTT. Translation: CASSSLYGPNTEAFF.

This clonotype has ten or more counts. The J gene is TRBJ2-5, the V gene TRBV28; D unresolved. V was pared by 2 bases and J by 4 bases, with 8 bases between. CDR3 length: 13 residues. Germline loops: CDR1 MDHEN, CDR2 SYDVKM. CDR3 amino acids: CASSLRVPETQYF. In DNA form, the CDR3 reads TGTGCCAGCAGTTTACGGGTTCCAGAGACCCAGTACTTC.

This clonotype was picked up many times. CDR3 nucleotide sequence: TGTGCCAGCAGCTCCGGGACTAGCACAGATACGCAGTATTTT. This codes for CASSSGTSTDTQYF. The chain combines TRBV6-2 or TRBV6-3 with TRBJ2-3, with D maybe TRBD2 (6 bases). The CDR3 length is 14 residues. CDR1 MNHEY and CDR2 SVGEGT come from the germline V gene. The V and J ends lost 6 bases and 0 bases respectively, with 10 bases between them.